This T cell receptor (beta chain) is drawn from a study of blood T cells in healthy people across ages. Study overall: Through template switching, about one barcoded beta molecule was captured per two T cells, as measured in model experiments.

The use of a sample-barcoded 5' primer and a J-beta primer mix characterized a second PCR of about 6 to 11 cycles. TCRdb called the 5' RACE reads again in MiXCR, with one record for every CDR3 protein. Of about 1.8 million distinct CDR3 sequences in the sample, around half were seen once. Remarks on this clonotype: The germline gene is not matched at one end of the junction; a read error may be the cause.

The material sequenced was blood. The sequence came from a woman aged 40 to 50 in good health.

CDR3 nucleotide sequence: TGTGCCAGCGGCTTAGCGATGCGGGGGGACGATGTAGAGACCCAGTACTTC. It translates to CASGLAMRGDDVETQYF. The chain recombines TRBV7-6 with TRBJ2-5, with TRBD2 identical over 8 bases. Germline CDR1 and CDR2: SGHVS and FNYEAQ. This CDR3 comprises 17 residues.